This is a list of T cell receptor beta chains from one sample in a study of T cells after yellow fever vaccination. Via MiXCR, TCRdb re-called the 5' RACE reads, giving one row per CDR3 protein. Of under 300,000 distinct CDR3 sequences in the sample, 6.9% were seen once. The sample consisted of CD4+ T cells sorted from PBMCs, taken 15 days after the yellow fever booster vaccination. These receptors all stem from a man younger than 45 who received the YFV17D yellow fever vaccine. Each CDR3 is given with its conserved first and last residue. Fields, in order: J gene, D gene, clone size, V gene, CDR3 DNA, CDR3 protein. A D gene is named only where the DNA matches it firmly. Some rows mark clone size as missing; the rest say once, few, many or name a class of expanded clone.

TRBJ2-7 . many TRBV12-5 TGTGCTAGATTACCTGGACTGGACTACGAGCAGTACTTC CARLPGLDYEQYF
TRBJ2-7 . . TRBV10-3 TGTGCCATCAGTTTACCCGGCTCCTACGAGCAGTACTTC CAISLPGSYEQYF
TRBJ1-4 . few TRBV5-1 TGCGCCAGCAGCTTGGAGATGGGTAGGACTAATGAAAAACTGTTTTTT CASSLEMGRTNEKLFF
TRBJ2-1 TRBD2 . TRBV20-1 TGCAGTGCTAGTGTCCCCTTTCTAGCGGGAGGCTACAATGAGCAGTTCTTC CSASVPFLAGGYNEQFF
TRBJ2-5 . . TRBV20-1 TGCAGTGCTAGGCTTCCGAGCGGCAGCTCTTACAAAGAGACCCAGTACTTC CSARLPSGSSYKETQYF
TRBJ1-1 TRBD1 . TRBV5-4 TGTGCCAGCAGCATCCGGGACAGGGTTGATGAAGCTTTCTTT CASSIRDRVDEAFF
TRBJ2-1 TRBD2 . TRBV15 TGTGCCACCAGCAGGCCCTTAGCGGGAGGGGAGATGTTCTTC CATSRPLAGGEMFF
TRBJ2-5 . . TRBV11-2 TGTGCCAGCAGCCGGGGGGACAGGTTGGGCGAAGAGACCCAGTACTTC CASSRGDRLGEETQYF
TRBJ1-4 . . TRBV5-1 TGCGCCAGCAGCTTGGTGGGAGTTGGAGAAAAACTGTTTTTT CASSLVGVGEKLFF
TRBJ1-1 TRBD1 . TRBV12-3/TRBV12-4 TGTGCCAGCAGTTTGTCGACAGGGGTTGGCACTGAAGCTTTCTTT CASSLSTGVGTEAFF
TRBJ2-7 . few TRBV28 TGTGCCAGCACCGGGGGCAATCACTACGAGCAGTACTTC CASTGGNHYEQYF
TRBJ2-3 TRBD1 . TRBV15 TGTGCCACCAGCTTCGACTACAGGGGCTCAGGGACAGATACGCAGTATTTT CATSFDYRGSGTDTQYF
TRBJ2-7 . few TRBV7-2 TGTGCCAGCAGCTTGGGGCCCCTTGCATCCTACGAGCAGTACTTC CASSLGPLASYEQYF
TRBJ2-4 TRBD1 many TRBV5-1 TGCGCCAGCAGCACGGACAGGGTAGGAAACATTCAGTACTTC CASSTDRVGNIQYF